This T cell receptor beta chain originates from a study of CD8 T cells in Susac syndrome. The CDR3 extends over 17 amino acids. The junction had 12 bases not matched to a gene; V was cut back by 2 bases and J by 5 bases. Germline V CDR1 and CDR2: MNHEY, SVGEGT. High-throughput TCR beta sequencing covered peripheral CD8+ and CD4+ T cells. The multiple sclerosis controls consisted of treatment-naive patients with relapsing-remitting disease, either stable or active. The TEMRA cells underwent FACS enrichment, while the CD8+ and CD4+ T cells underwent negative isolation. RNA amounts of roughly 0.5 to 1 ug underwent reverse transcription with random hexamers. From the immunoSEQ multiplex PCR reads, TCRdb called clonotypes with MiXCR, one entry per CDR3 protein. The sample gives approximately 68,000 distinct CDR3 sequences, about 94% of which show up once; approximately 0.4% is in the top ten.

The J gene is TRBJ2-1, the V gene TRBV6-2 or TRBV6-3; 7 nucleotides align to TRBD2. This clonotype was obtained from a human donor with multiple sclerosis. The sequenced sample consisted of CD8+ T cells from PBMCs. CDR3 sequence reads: CASSYTEGREKDNEQFF. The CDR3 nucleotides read TGTGCCAGCAGTTACACGGAAGGGAGGGAAAAGGACAATGAGCAGTTCTTC.